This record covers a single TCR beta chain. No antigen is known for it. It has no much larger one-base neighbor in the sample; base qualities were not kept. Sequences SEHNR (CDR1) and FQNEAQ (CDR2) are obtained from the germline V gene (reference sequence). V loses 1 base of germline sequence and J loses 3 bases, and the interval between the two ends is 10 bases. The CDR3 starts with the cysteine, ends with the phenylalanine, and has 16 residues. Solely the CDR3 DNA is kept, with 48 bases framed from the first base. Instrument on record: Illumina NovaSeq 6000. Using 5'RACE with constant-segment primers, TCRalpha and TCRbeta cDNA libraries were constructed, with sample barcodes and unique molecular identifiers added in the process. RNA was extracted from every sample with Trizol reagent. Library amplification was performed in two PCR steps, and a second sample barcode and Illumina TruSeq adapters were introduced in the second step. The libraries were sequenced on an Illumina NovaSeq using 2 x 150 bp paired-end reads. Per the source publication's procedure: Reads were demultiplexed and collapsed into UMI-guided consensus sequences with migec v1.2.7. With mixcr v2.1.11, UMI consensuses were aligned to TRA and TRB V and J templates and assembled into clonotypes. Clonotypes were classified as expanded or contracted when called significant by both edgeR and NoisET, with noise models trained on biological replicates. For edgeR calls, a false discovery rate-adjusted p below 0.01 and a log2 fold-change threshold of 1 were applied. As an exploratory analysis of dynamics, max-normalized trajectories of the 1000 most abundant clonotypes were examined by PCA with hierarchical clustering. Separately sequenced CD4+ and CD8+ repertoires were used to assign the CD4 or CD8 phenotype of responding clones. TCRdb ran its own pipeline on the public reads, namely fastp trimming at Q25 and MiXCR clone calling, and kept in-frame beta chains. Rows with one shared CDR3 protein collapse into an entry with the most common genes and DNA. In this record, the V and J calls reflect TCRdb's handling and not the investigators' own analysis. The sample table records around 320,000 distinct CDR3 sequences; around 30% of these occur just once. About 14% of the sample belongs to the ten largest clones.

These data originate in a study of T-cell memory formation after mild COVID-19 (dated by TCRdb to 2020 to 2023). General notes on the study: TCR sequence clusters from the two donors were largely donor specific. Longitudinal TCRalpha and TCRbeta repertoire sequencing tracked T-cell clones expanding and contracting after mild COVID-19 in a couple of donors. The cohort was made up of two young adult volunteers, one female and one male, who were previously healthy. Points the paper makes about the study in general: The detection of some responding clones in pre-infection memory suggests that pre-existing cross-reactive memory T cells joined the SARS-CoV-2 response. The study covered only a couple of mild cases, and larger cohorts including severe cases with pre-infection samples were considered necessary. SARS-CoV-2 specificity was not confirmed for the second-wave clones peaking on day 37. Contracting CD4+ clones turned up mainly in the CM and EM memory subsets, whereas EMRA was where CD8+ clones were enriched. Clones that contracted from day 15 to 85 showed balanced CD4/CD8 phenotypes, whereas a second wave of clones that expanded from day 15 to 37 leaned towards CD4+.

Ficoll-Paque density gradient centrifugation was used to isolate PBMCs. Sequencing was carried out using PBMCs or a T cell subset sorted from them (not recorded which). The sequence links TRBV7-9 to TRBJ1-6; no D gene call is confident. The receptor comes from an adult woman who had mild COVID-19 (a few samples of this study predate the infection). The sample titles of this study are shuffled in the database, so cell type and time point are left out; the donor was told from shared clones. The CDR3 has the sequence CASSLEKEGYNSPLHF. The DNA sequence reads TGTGCCAGCAGCTTAGAGAAGGAGGGCTATAATTCACCCCTCCACTTT.